This entry lists 11 T cell receptor beta chains sequenced from one sample in a study of cytomegalovirus exposure and HLA in healthy donors. Primers for the PCR totalled 60 Vbeta and 13 Jbeta. The table came from immunoSEQ multiplex PCR; TCRdb's copy has only in-frame clones and leaves some out. Of about 160,000 clones in the sample, roughly 75% are singletons; the top ten hold approximately 2.4%. Sequencing was performed on PBMCs. Receptors originate from a female donor in good health and CMV-seronegative.

This clone was observed a handful of times. The rearrangement joins TRBV27 to TRBJ1-1, with D possibly matching TRBD1 (5 bases). V lost 8 bases, J lost 2 bases, and 15 bases lay in between. This CDR3 spans 14 amino acids. Germline V gene sequence: CDR1 MNHEY, CDR2 SMNVEV (reference sequence). CDR3 in DNA: TGTGCCAGCGGCTATTTGGGGGGAAACACTGAAGCTTTCTTT. Its protein is CASGYLGGNTEAFF.

V and J are TRBV4-2 and TRBJ2-1; 9 bases match TRBD2. Germline CDR1 and CDR2: LGHNA and YNFKEQ. The J segment lost 3 bases and the V segment lost 0 bases, leaving 9 bases of the junction unmatched. The CDR3 is made up of 18 amino acids. This chain's CDR3 is CASSQDIGGRAVYNEQFF. The CDR3 nucleotides read TGTGCCAGCAGCCAAGATATTGGCGGGAGGGCCGTCTACAATGAGCAGTTCTTC.

The chain carries TRBV9 and TRBJ2-1; 8 bases are a match to TRBD2. The CDR3 is 15 residues long. Germline CDR1 is SGDLS and CDR2 is YYNGEE. V was pared by 3 bases and J by 4 bases, with 6 bases of the junction left unmatched. CDR3 region: CASSATSGGYNEQFF. The CDR3 DNA sequence: TGTGCCAGCAGCGCTACTAGCGGAGGGTACAATGAGCAGTTCTTC.

This clone was detected only once. V and J are TRBV11-2 and TRBJ2-3; a weak D match, TRBD2 (6 bases). In germline, CDR1 is SGHAT, CDR2 FQNNGV. The CDR3 totals 15 residues. V lost 5 bases, J lost 5 bases, and 17 bases lay in between. The CDR3 region is CASSSSGGVLDTQYF. The CDR3 region has the DNA TGTGCCAGCAGCAGCTCGGGCGGGGTCTTAGATACGCAGTATTTT.

The chain recombines TRBV7-9 with TRBJ2-5, with a weak D call TRBD1 (5 bases). V gave up 2 bases and J gave up 6 bases, with 13 bases separating them. There are 14 residues in the CDR3. From germline, CDR1 is SEHNR and CDR2 FQNEAQ (reference sequence). The CDR3 region is CASSLQGSMKTQYF. CDR3 DNA sequence: TGTGCCAGCAGCTTACAGGGTTCGATGAAGACCCAGTACTTC.

The rearrangement links TRBV5-1 to TRBJ2-7, with 8 bases lining up with TRBD1. Germline assignment: CDR1 SGHRS and CDR2 YFSETQ. The J segment lost 5 bases and the V segment lost 4 bases, leaving 5 bases of the junction unmatched. The CDR3 has 13 amino acids. CDR3 in DNA: TGCGCCAGCAGCCCGACACAGGGGGACGAGCAGTACTTC. This codes for CASSPTQGDEQYF.

This clone was found a few times. The rearrangement uses TRBV28 and TRBJ2-3; 9 nucleotides match TRBD1. This CDR3 has 15 residues. Per the germline V gene, CDR1 is MDHEN and CDR2 is SYDVKM. J lost 1 base, V lost 6 bases, and 5 bases had no gene match. The CDR3 protein is CASRGGDRGTDTQYF. CDR3 bases: TGTGCCAGCAGGGGGGGGGACAGGGGCACAGATACGCAGTATTTT. Filled out from reference TRBV28 and TRBJ2-3, the complete variable domain reads DVKVTQSSRYLVKRTGEKVFLECVQDMDHENMFWYRQDPGLGLRLIYFSYDVKMKEKGDIPEGYSVSREKKERFSLILESASTNQTSMYLCASRGGDRGTDTQYFGPGTRLTVL.

The V gene is TRBV29-1, the J gene TRBJ2-1, with a possible D match to TRBD1 (6 bases). V was shortened by 5 bases and J by 5 bases, with 13 bases between the two germline ends. CDR1 and CDR2 (germline): SQVTM, ANQGSEA. This CDR3 has 13 residues. The CDR3 bases are TGCAGCGTTAGGGGGAACACCAACAATGAGCAGTTCTTC. It encodes CSVRGNTNNEQFF.

The V and J genes are TRBV5-6 and TRBJ1-5; TRBD1 matches at 10 bases. Losses at the gene ends were 0 bases for V and 6 bases for J; bases not matched to a gene: 12. The germline V gene encodes CDR1 SGHDT and CDR2 YYEEEE. The CDR3 loop spans 18 amino acids. Written as DNA, the CDR3 is TGTGCCAGCAGCTTGGCGCGGACAGGGGGAGGCAGGTTTCAGCCCCAGCATTTT. Translation gives CASSLARTGGGRFQPQHF. Together with reference TRBV5-6 and TRBJ1-5, the CDR3 gives the full variable domain: DAGVTQSPTHLIKTRGQQVTLRCSPKSGHDTVSWYQQALGQGPQFIFQYYEEEERQRGNFPDRFSGHQFPNYSSELNVNALLLGDSALYLCASSLARTGGGRFQPQHFGDGTRLSIL.

The chain carries TRBV28 and TRBJ2-1; perhaps TRBD1 as D (6 bases). Germline CDR1 MDHEN, CDR2 SYDVKM. The CDR3 runs 15 residues. The V end lost 6 bases, the J end lost 4 bases, and 16 bases lay between the germline ends. The CDR3 bases are TGTGCCAGCAGCGATTCGGACAGTCCGTACAATGAGCAGTTCTTC. Protein product: CASSDSDSPYNEQFF.

The chain joins TRBV9 to TRBJ2-2; tentative D call: TRBD2 (5 bases). Germline CDR1 SGDLS, CDR2 YYNGEE. The length of the CDR3 is 15 residues. V dropped 5 bases and J dropped 5 bases, with 16 bases sitting between them. CDR3 sequence: CASRPPDLGTGELFF. DNA for the CDR3: TGTGCCAGCAGACCCCCGGACTTGGGGACCGGGGAGCTGTTTTTT.